The 24 T cell receptor beta chains reported below all come from one sample, sequenced in a study of circulating CD8 cells and anti-PD-1 response in melanoma. The QIAseq Immune Repertoire TCR panel built the libraries from roughly 15 ng of total RNA. Each CDR3 protein is one row after TCRdb ran MiXCR on the reads. The table lists over a thousand distinct CDR3 sequences, 6% to 8% of them singletons. Four subsets defined by PD-1 and/or TIGIT were sorted from live CD3+CD8+TCRalphabeta+ cells. The sample was CD8+ T cells from PBMCs, taken at baseline or after one month of anti-PD-1 therapy (not recorded which). The receptors derive from a human donor with melanoma.

This clonotype was observed a few times. This chain uses TRBV6-5 with TRBJ1-2; D call uncertain. This CDR3 spans 16 amino acids. The V end lost 0 bases, the J end lost 4 bases, and 15 bases lay between the germline ends. Germline CDR1 is MNHEY and CDR2 is SVGAGI. The CDR3 protein is CASSYSGGVPIYGYTF. As DNA, the CDR3 is TGTGCCAGCAGTTACTCTGGCGGAGTCCCAATCTATGGCTACACCTTC.

This clonotype came up a few times. The J gene is TRBJ2-7, the V gene TRBV5-6; D is unclear. Trimming took 0 bases from V and 3 from J, leaving 7 bases between them. The CDR3 spans 13 residues. Germline V gene data show CDR1 as SGHDT and CDR2 as YYEEEE. As DNA, the CDR3 is TGTGCCAGCAGCTTGGGTCCGGACTACGAGCAGTACTTC. This translates into CASSLGPDYEQYF.

This clonotype is termed large. This chain links TRBV19 with TRBJ1-2; 10 bases match TRBD1. After removal of 5 bases from V and 8 bases from J, the junction contained 14 bases not matched to a gene. CDR3 length: 16 amino acids. Per germline, CDR1 LNHDA and CDR2 SQIVND (reference sequence). The CDR3 nucleotides are TGTGCCAGTAGTCTCCAATCGACAGGGGGCTCGGAAGGCTACACCTTC. It encodes CASSLQSTGGSEGYTF.

This clonotype qualifies as medium-sized. The genes are TRBV25-1 and TRBJ2-7; TRBD2 matches at 7 bases. V shed 6 bases and J 4 bases; nucleotides not matched to a gene: 3. Germline values: CDR1 MGHDK, CDR2 SYGVNS. The CDR3 spans 12 residues. The CDR3: CASSPGGYEQYF. CDR3 nucleotides: TGTGCCAGCAGCCCCGGGGGGTACGAGCAGTACTTC.

By frequency in the sample, this clonotype is medium-sized. The gene calls are TRBV29-1 and TRBJ2-2; D is ambiguous. Per the germline V gene, CDR1 is SQVTM and CDR2 is ANQGSEA. V was clipped by 6 bases and J by 6 bases, with 11 bases between them. CDR3 size: 12 residues. The CDR3 coding sequence is TGCAGCGTCACGCTAGAGGCCGGGGAGCTGTTTTTT. Its translation: CSVTLEAGELFF.

By share, this clonotype ranks as medium-sized. This chain links TRBV19 with TRBJ1-2; 9 bases are a match to TRBD1. The junction had 7 bases not matched to a gene; V was cut back by 10 bases and J by 4 bases. CDR3 size: 13 residues. Per the germline V gene, CDR1 is LNHDA and CDR2 is SQIVND (reference sequence). The CDR3 DNA reads TGTGCCACCCGAGTGGGACAGGGCTATGGCTACACCTTC. Translation: CATRVGQGYGYTF.

By sample fraction, this clonotype is medium-sized. The chain carries TRBV27 and TRBJ1-1; D unclear. This CDR3 region has 14 residues. Germline V CDR1 and CDR2: MNHEY, SMNVEV (reference sequence). Between the trimmed V and J ends, which lost 5 bases and 9 bases, there was a span of 19 bases. This CDR3 reads CASSLHLGPSQAFF. DNA for the CDR3: TGTGCCAGCAGTCTCCACCTCGGGCCGAGCCAAGCTTTCTTT.

By share of the sample, this clonotype is large. The chain has TRBV19 and TRBJ2-7, with D maybe TRBD1 (6 bases). V shed 5 bases and J shed 3 bases, with 11 bases lying between them. Germline CDR1 LNHDA, CDR2 SQIVND (reference sequence). This CDR3 is 13 amino acids long. The CDR3 DNA is TGTGCCAGTAGTTTGCAAGGGGGCTACGAGCAGTACTTC. Amino acid sequence: CASSLQGGYEQYF.

This clonotype was counted only a few times. A much larger clone lies one base from this, so it may be a read error. The chain recombines TRBV27 with TRBJ2-7; D unclear. Germline CDR1 MNHEY, CDR2 SMNVEV (reference sequence). The CDR3 is made up of 10 amino acids. Between the trimmed V and J ends, which lost 10 bases and 3 bases, there was a span of 7 bases. CDR3: CANGFYEQYF. The CDR3 DNA reads as TGTGCCAACGGATTCTACGAGCAGTACTTC.

CDR3 loop: CASSVSSGLTDTEAFF. The DNA for the CDR3 is TGTGCCAGCAGCGTATCCTCAGGGCTGACGGACACTGAAGCTTTCTTT. The rearrangement uses TRBV9 and TRBJ1-1; D may be TRBD1 (5 bases). The germline gives CDR1 SGDLS, CDR2 YYNGEE. This CDR3 region has 16 residues. V was pared by 1 base and J by 3 bases, with 16 bases between. The variable domain in full, with the rest retrieved from reference TRBV9 and TRBJ1-1, is DSGVTQTPKHLITATGQRVTLRCSPRSGDLSVYWYQQSLDQGLQFLIQYYNGEERAKGNILERFSAQQFPDLHSELNLSSLELGDSALYFCASSVSSGLTDTEAFFGQGTRLTVV.

This clonotype was found a few times. This chain joins TRBV19 and TRBJ2-2, with TRBD2 matching 10 bases. Trimming took 3 bases from V and 3 from J; bases not matched to a gene: 13. Germline CDR1 reads LNHDA; CDR2 reads SQIVND (reference sequence). The CDR3 is made up of 19 amino acids. The CDR3: CASSMVQLAGEPDTGELFF. Here the CDR3 DNA reads TGTGCCAGTAGTATGGTACAGCTAGCGGGGGAACCCGACACCGGGGAGCTGTTTTTT.

This clonotype ranks as medium-sized. The chain combines TRBV19 with TRBJ2-2, with D hard to call. The CDR3 extends over 14 amino acids. The germline V gene has CDR1 LNHDA and CDR2 SQIVND (reference sequence). Trimming cost V 4 bases and J 6 bases, with 12 bases left between them. The CDR3 here is CASSTRTESGELFF. CDR3 in DNA: TGTGCCAGTAGTACTCGAACAGAGTCCGGGGAGCTGTTTTTT. The full variable domain, with the rest looked up from reference TRBV19 and TRBJ2-2, is DGGITQSPKYLFRKEGQNVTLSCEQNLNHDAMYWYRQDPGQGLRLIYYSQIVNDFQKGDIAEGYSVSREKKESFPLTVTSAQKNPTAFYLCASSTRTESGELFFGEGSRLTVL.

This chain links TRBV7-2 with TRBJ2-7; D not resolved. The CDR3 spans 15 residues. The ends were cut back, 2 bases at V and 2 bases at J, with 13 bases in the middle. Germline V lookup: CDR1 SGHTA, CDR2 FQGNSA. In DNA form, the CDR3 reads TGTGCCAGCAGCTTATCTGGCAGAACCACCTACGAGCAGTACTTC. This encodes CASSLSGRTTYEQYF.

By frequency in the sample, this clonotype is large. The chain recombines TRBV19 with TRBJ2-3; 11 positions match TRBD2. Germline-derived CDR1 and CDR2 are LNHDA and SQIVND (reference sequence). This CDR3 has 15 amino acids. The ends lost 5 bases at V and 6 bases at J; junction bases unmatched: 7. The CDR3 nucleotides are TGTGCCAGTAGTCCTCTAGCGGGGGGCTCCGATACGCAGTATTTT. This codes for CASSPLAGGSDTQYF.

By sample fraction, this clonotype is medium-sized (0.01 to 0.1%). The chain recombines TRBV19 with TRBJ1-2, with D unclear. This CDR3 is 12 amino acids long. The germline gives CDR1 LNHDA, CDR2 SQIVND (reference sequence). The V gene lost 7 bases and the J gene lost 2 bases, with 8 bases spanning the gap. This chain's CDR3 is CASKEGNYGYTF. In nucleotides, the CDR3 is TGTGCCAGTAAGGAGGGAAACTATGGCTACACCTTC. The variable domain in full, completed from reference TRBV19 and TRBJ1-2, reads DGGITQSPKYLFRKEGQNVTLSCEQNLNHDAMYWYRQDPGQGLRLIYYSQIVNDFQKGDIAEGYSVSREKKESFPLTVTSAQKNPTAFYLCASKEGNYGYTFGSGTRLTVV.

This clonotype has more than one count but fewer than ten. The chain joins TRBV4-2 to TRBJ2-1; TRBD2 aligns across 9 bases. V lost 1 base and J lost 7; bases outside the gene matches: 5. This CDR3 has 15 residues. Germline assignment: CDR1 LGHNA and CDR2 YNFKEQ. The CDR3, as DNA: TGTGCCAGCAGCCAAGTCGCGGGGGGGCATAATGAGCAGTTCTTC. This sequence encodes CASSQVAGGHNEQFF.

This clonotype ranks as medium-sized. The chain employs TRBV19 and TRBJ2-1; 7 bases map to TRBD1. The CDR3 has 15 residues. Germline V lookup: CDR1 LNHDA, CDR2 SQIVND (reference sequence). V trimming: 1 base; J trimming: 4 bases; junction bases outside the gene matches: 4. The CDR3 is CASSIGQGVYNEQFF. CDR3 DNA: TGTGCCAGTAGTATAGGGCAGGGGGTGTACAATGAGCAGTTCTTC.

This clonotype has more than one count but fewer than ten. The CDR3 DNA follows: TGTGCCAGCAGTCCCGGACAGACCTACGAGCAGTACTTC. It yields the protein CASSPGQTYEQYF. J is TRBJ2-7 and V is TRBV5-6; tentatively, D is TRBD1 (6 bases). The CDR3 consists of 13 residues. Germline V gene data show CDR1 as SGHDT and CDR2 as YYEEEE. V was pared by 5 bases and J by 2 bases, with 11 bases between.

This clonotype rates as medium-sized. The gene calls are TRBV6-6 and TRBJ2-1; possible D gene TRBD1, 5 bases. The germline V gene has CDR1 MNHNY and CDR2 SVGAGI (reference sequence). The CDR3 is 15 residues long. V was trimmed by 2 bases and J by 2 bases, leaving 10 bases between them. Here the CDR3 reads CASSYTGQAYNEQFF. CDR3 coding DNA: TGTGCCAGCAGTTACACCGGACAAGCCTACAATGAGCAGTTCTTC.

This clonotype was counted a few times. The chain uses TRBV19 and TRBJ2-5, with D hard to call. CDR1 and CDR2 (germline): LNHDA, SQIVND (reference sequence). The CDR3 has 13 amino acids. Trimming removed 5 bases at V and 0 bases at J, with 7 bases between. The CDR3 coding sequence is TGTGCCAGTAGTGCCTGGGACCAAGAGACCCAGTACTTC. It encodes CASSAWDQETQYF.

By share, this clonotype ranks as medium-sized (0.01 to 0.1%). V is TRBV7-9 and J is TRBJ2-7; D call uncertain. V shed 5 bases and J shed 0 bases, with 8 bases lying between them. CDR3 length: 13 residues. CDR1 and CDR2 from the germline V gene are SEHNR and FQNEAQ (reference sequence). The CDR3 sequence is CASSTPGSYEQYF. The CDR3 nucleotides read TGTGCCAGCAGCACCCCGGGCTCCTACGAGCAGTACTTC.

This clonotype has just a few counts. In nucleotides, the CDR3 is TGTGCCAGCAGTGAAGGGTCAGGGACAGATACGCAGTATTTT. Protein sequence: CASSEGSGTDTQYF. The genes are TRBV25-1 and TRBJ2-3, with D possibly TRBD1 on 5 matching bases. CDR3 length: 14 amino acids. V was pared by 2 bases and J by 3 bases, with 9 bases between. Germline V gene data show CDR1 as MGHDK and CDR2 as SYGVNS.

This clonotype rates as medium-sized. The rearrangement uses TRBV5-4 and TRBJ2-7; D might be TRBD2 (7 bases). The V end lost 3 bases, the J end lost 4 bases, and 11 bases lay between the germline ends. The CDR3 consists of 13 residues. The germline V gene has CDR1 SGHNT and CDR2 YYREEE (reference sequence). CDR3: CASSSGGLYEQYF. In DNA, the CDR3 is TGTGCCAGCAGCTCGGGGGGCTTATACGAGCAGTACTTC. Full variable domain (rest looked up from reference TRBV5-4 and TRBJ2-7): ETGVTQSPTHLIKTRGQQVTLRCSSQSGHNTVSWYQQALGQGPQFIFQYYREEENGRGNFPPRFSGLQFPNYSSELNVNALELDDSALYLCASSSGGLYEQYFGPGTRLTVT.

Judged by abundance, this clonotype is large. The chain is built from TRBV2 and TRBJ2-1; possibly TRBD1 for D (5 bases). Germline CDR1 and CDR2: SNHLY and FYNNEI. The CDR3 sequence is 17 residues long. Trimming pared 6 bases from V and 6 bases from J, leaving 24 bases between. The CDR3: CASSRSLDSISGNEQFF. The CDR3 region has the DNA TGTGCCAGCAGCCGAAGTTTAGACAGTATCTCGGGCAATGAGCAGTTCTTC.